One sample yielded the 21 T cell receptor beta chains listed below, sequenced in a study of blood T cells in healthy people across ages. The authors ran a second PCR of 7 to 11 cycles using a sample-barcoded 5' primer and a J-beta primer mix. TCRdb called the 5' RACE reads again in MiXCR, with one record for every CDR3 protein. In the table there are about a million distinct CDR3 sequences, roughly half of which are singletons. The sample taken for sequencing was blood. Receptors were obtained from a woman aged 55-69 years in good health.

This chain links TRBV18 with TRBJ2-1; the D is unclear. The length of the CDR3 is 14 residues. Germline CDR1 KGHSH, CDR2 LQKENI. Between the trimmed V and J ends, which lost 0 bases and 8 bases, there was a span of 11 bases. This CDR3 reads CASSPPLDVDEQFF. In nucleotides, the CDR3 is TGTGCCAGCTCACCACCCCTGGATGTGGATGAGCAGTTCTTC.

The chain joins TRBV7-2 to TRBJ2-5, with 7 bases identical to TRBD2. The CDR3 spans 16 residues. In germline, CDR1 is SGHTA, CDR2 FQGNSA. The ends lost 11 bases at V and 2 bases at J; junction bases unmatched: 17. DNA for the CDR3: TGTGCCGGCACCCTTGCCAAGGGAGGGACGCAAGAGACCCAGTACTTC. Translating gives CAGTLAKGGTQETQYF. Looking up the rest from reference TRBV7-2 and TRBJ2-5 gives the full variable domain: GAGVSQSPSNKVTEKGKDVELRCDPISGHTALYWYRQSLGQGLEFLIYFQGNSAPDKSGLPSDRFSAERTGGSVSTLTIQRTQQEDSAVYLCAGTLAKGGTQETQYFGPGTRLLVL.

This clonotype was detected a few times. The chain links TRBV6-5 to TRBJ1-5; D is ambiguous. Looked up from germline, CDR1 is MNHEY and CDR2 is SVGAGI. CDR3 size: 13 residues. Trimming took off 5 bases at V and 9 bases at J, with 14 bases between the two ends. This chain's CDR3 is CASSENPVRPQHF. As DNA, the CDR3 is TGTGCCAGCAGTGAGAATCCCGTCCGGCCCCAGCATTTT.

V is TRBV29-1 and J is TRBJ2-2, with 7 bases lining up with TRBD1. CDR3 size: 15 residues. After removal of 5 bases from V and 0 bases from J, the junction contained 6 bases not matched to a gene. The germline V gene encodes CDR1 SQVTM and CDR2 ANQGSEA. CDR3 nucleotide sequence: TGCAGCGTTAGTAAGGGGGCTCCGAACACCGGGGAGCTGTTTTTT. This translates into CSVSKGAPNTGELFF.

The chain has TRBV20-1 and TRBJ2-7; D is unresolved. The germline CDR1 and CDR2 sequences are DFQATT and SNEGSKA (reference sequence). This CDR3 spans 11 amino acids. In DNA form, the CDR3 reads TGCGCAGTTGGGCAGGCCCACGAGCAGTACTTC. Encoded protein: CAVGQAHEQYF.

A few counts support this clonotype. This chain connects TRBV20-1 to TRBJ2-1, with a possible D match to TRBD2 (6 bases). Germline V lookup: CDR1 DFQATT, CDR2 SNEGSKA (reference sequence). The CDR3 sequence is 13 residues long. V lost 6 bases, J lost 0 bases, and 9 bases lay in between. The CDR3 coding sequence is TGCAGTGCAGCGGGCGTCTCCTACAATGAGCAGTTCTTC. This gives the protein CSAAGVSYNEQFF.

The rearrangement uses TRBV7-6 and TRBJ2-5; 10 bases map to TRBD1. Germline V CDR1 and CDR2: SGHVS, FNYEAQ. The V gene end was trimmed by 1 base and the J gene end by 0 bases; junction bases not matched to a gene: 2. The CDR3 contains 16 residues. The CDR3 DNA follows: TGTGCCAGCAGCTTAGGGACAGGGGGGAACCAAGAGACCCAGTACTTC. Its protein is CASSLGTGGNQETQYF.

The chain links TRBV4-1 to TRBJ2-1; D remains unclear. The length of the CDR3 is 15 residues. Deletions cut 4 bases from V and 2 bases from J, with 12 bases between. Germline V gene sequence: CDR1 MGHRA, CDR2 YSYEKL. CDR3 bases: TGCGCCAGCAGCCTCCGGACCACTGCCTACAATGAGCAGTTCTTC. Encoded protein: CASSLRTTAYNEQFF.

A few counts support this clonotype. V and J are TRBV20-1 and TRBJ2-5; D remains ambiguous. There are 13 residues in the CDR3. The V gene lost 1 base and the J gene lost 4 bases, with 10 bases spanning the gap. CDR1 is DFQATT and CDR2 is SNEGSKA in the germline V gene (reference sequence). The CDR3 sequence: CSARVGSGETQYF. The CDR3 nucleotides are TGCAGTGCTAGAGTAGGTAGTGGAGAGACCCAGTACTTC.

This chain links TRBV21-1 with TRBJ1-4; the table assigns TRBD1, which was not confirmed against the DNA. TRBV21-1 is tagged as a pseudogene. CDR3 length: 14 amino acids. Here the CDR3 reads CASSKGGGAEKLFF. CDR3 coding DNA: TGTGCCAGCAGCAAAGGCGGGGGTGCTGAAAAACTGTTTTTT.

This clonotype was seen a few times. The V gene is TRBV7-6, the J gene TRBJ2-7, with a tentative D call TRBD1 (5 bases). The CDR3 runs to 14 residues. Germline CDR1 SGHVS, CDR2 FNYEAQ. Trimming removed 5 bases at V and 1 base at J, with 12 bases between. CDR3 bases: TGTGCCAGCAGCCCGGGTCGACAGTCCTACGAGCAGTACTTC. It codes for CASSPGRQSYEQYF.

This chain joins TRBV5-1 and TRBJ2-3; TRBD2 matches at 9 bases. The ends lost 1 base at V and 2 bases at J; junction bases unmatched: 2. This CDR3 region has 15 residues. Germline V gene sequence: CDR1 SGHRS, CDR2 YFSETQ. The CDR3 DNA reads TGCGCCAGCAGCTTGTGGACTAGCGCCACAGATACGCAGTATTTT. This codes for CASSLWTSATDTQYF.

The CDR3 bases are TGTGCCAGCAGCGCACAGACAGGGGGCAAGGAGACCCAGTACTTC. Encoded protein: CASSAQTGGKETQYF. The V gene is TRBV7-9, the J gene TRBJ2-5, with 10 bases fitting TRBD1. This CDR3 contains 15 residues. CDR1 SEHNR and CDR2 FQNEAQ come from the germline V gene (reference sequence). V shed 5 bases, J shed 5 bases, and the junction held 8 bases outside the gene matches.

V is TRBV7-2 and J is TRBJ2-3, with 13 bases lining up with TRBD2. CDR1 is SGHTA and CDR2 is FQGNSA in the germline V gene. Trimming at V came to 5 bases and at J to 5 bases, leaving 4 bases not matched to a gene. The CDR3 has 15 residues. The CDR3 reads CASSGRTSGRDTQYF. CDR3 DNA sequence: TGTGCCAGCAGCGGCCGGACTAGCGGGAGAGATACGCAGTATTTT.

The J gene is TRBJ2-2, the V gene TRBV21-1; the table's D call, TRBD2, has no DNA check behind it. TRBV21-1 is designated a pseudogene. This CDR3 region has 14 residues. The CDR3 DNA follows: TGTGCCAGCAGCATGACTAGCAGTCCAGGGGAGCTGTTTTTT. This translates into CASSMTSSPGELFF.

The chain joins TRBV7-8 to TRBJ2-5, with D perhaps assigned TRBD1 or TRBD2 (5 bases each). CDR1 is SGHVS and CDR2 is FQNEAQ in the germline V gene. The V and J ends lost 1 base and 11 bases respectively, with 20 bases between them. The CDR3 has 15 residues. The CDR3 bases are TGTGCCAGCAGCTTAGGTGCCGAATCGCCCTGGGGGCAGTACTTC. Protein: CASSLGAESPWGQYF.

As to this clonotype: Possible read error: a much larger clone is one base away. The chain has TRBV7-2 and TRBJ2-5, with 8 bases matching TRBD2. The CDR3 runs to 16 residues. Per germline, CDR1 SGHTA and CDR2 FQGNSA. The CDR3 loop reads CANSLTSGRMSETQYF. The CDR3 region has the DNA TGTGCCAACAGCTTGACCAGCGGGAGAATGTCAGAGACCCAGTACTTC.

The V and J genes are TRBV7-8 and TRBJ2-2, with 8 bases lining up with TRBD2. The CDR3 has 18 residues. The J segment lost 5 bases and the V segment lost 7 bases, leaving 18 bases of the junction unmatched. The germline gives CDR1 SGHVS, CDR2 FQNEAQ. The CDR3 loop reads CASTGRSGSKEGTGELFF. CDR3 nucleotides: TGTGCCAGCACCGGCCGCAGCGGGAGCAAGGAAGGGACCGGGGAGCTGTTTTTT.

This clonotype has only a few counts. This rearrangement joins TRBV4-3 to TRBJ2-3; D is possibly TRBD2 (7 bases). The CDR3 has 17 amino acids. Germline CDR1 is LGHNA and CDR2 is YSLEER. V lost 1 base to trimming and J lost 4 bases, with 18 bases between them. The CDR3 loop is CASSQALRGRDPDTQYF. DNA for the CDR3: TGCGCCAGCAGCCAAGCTCTGCGGGGGCGCGATCCAGATACGCAGTATTTT.

CDR3 loop: CASSLKFRDENSPLHF. CDR3 bases: TGTGCCAGCAGCTTAAAGTTCCGGGACGAAAATTCACCCCTCCACTTT. The chain combines TRBV7-9 with TRBJ1-6; D is possibly TRBD1 (5 bases). Trimming took 2 bases from V and 7 from J, leaving 15 bases between them. Per germline, CDR1 SEHNR and CDR2 FQNEAQ (reference sequence). The CDR3 contains 16 residues. The whole variable domain, remainder taken from reference TRBV7-9 and TRBJ1-6, is DTGVSQNPRHKITKRGQNVTFRCDPISEHNRLYWYRQTLGQGPEFLTYFQNEAQLEKSRLLSDRFSAERPKGSFSTLEIQRTEQGDSAMYLCASSLKFRDENSPLHFGNGTRLTVT.

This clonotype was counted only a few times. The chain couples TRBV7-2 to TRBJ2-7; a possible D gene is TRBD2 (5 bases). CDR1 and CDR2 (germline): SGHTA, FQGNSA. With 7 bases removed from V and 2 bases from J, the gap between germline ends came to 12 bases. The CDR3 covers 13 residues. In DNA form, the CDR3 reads TGTGCCAGCAACGGGGAGCCAACCTACGAGCAGTACTTC. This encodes CASNGEPTYEQYF.